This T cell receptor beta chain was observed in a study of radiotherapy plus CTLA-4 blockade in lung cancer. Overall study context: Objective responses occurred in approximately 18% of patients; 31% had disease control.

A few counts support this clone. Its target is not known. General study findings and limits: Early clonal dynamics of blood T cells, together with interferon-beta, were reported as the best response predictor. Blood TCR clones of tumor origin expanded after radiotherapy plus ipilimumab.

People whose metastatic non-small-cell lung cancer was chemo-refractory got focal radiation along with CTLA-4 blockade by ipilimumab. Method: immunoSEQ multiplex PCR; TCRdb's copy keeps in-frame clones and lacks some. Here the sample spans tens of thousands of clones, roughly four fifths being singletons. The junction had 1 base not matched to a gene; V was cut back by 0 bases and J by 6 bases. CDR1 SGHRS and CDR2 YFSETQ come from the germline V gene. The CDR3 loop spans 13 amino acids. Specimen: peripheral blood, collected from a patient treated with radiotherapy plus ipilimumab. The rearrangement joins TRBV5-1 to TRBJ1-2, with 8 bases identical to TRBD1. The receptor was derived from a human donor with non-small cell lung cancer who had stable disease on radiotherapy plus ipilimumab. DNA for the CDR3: TGCGCCAGCAGCTTGGGGGGACAGGATGGCTACACCTTC. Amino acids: CASSLGGQDGYTF.